Presented here are 30 T cell receptor beta chains from one specimen sequenced in a study of T cell changes during pregnancy in multiple sclerosis. TCRdb's copy holds only in-frame clones and misses some; the assay was immunoSEQ multiplex PCR. The repertoire has about 100,000 clones, 75% to 95% of them found once; the top ten carry roughly 0.77%. The input for sequencing was peripheral blood, taken in the second trimester of pregnancy. The receptors originated from a female donor in good health, enrolled as a control in a pregnancy study.

V gene TRBV28 combines with J gene TRBJ2-7; TRBD2 agrees at 11 bases. The junction had 10 bases not matched to a gene; V was cut back by 4 bases and J by 5 bases. The CDR3 consists of 16 residues. Per germline, CDR1 MDHEN and CDR2 SYDVKM. This chain's CDR3 is CASSSPWGTSGNEQYF. The CDR3 coding sequence is TGTGCCAGCAGTTCCCCTTGGGGGACTAGCGGAAACGAGCAGTACTTC.

The V call is TRBV25-1, the J call TRBJ1-1; the match to TRBD1 covers 10 bases. This CDR3 contains 16 residues. With V trimmed by 9 bases and J by 7 bases, 17 bases remained unmatched. CDR1 is MGHDK, CDR2 SYGVNS, per germline. Here the CDR3 DNA reads TGTGCCAGTACCGTAAATCGGGACAGGGGCTTCGTTGAAGCTTTCTTT. It codes for CASTVNRDRGFVEAFF.

This rearrangement joins TRBV19 to TRBJ2-1; TRBD2 agrees at 10 bases. J lost 10 bases, V lost 7 bases, and 16 bases had no gene match. CDR1 is LNHDA, CDR2 SQIVND, per germline (reference sequence). CDR3 length: 16 residues. The CDR3 nucleotides read TGTGCCAGTATCCCACGGCCCAGCGGGGGGGCTCGAGAGCAGTTCTTC. This gives the protein CASIPRPSGGAREQFF.

This chain links TRBV6-6 with TRBJ1-1, with a tentative D call TRBD1 (5 bases). This CDR3 region has 13 residues. Germline values: CDR1 MNHNY, CDR2 SVGAGI (reference sequence). V shed 6 bases and J shed 0 bases, with 8 bases lying between them. The DNA for the CDR3 is TGTGCCAGCAGGGTGACAGTGAACACTGAAGCTTTCTTT. This translates into CASRVTVNTEAFF.

The chain employs TRBV7-8 and TRBJ1-3, with TRBD1 as a possible D gene (5 bases). The CDR3 covers 15 residues. Germline V gene sequence: CDR1 SGHVS, CDR2 FQNEAQ. The V end lost 5 bases, the J end lost 0 bases, and 11 bases lay between the germline ends. This CDR3 is CASSVVGGSGNTIYF. CDR3 nucleotides: TGTGCCAGCAGCGTCGTCGGGGGCTCTGGAAACACCATATATTTT.

The chain combines TRBV6-1 with TRBJ1-2, with D possibly TRBD1 on 5 matching bases. Germline V gene sequence: CDR1 MNHNS, CDR2 SASEGT. Deletions cut 6 bases from V and 8 bases from J, with 16 bases between. The length of the CDR3 is 13 residues. The CDR3 loop reads CASRQWGGEGYTF. The CDR3 DNA reads as TGTGCCAGCAGACAATGGGGGGGAGAGGGCTACACCTTC.

This clone was found a few times. The chain carries TRBV19 and TRBJ2-2; possibly TRBD2 for D (6 bases). V shed 7 bases and J shed 3 bases, with 15 bases lying between them. The length of the CDR3 is 15 residues. CDR1 is LNHDA, CDR2 SQIVND, per germline (reference sequence). The DNA for the CDR3 is TGTGCCAGTACCCCCCCGGAGGGAGACACCGGGGAGCTGTTTTTT. Translated, it gives CASTPPEGDTGELFF.

The gene calls are TRBV4-3 and TRBJ2-2; 11 bases are a match to TRBD2. V lost 4 bases to trimming and J lost 3 bases; unmatched junction nucleotides: 7. Per germline, CDR1 LGHNA and CDR2 YSLEER. This CDR3 is 17 amino acids long. The CDR3 DNA reads TGCGCCAGCAGCCTAGGGACTAGCGGAATATACACCGGGGAGCTGTTTTTT. Its protein is CASSLGTSGIYTGELFF.

This clone was recorded only once. This chain connects TRBV6-5 to TRBJ1-3; 9 bases map to TRBD1. J lost 2 bases, V lost 10 bases, and 6 bases had no gene match. The CDR3 consists of 14 residues. Germline loops: CDR1 MNHEY, CDR2 SVGAGI. In nucleotides, the CDR3 is TGTGCCACAGGACAGGGGACGGCTGGAAACACCATATATTTT. Translating gives CATGQGTAGNTIYF.

V and J are TRBV13 and TRBJ1-2, with TRBD1 matching over 8 bases. Per germline, CDR1 PRHDT and CDR2 FYEKMQ (reference sequence). V was pared by 2 bases and J by 3 bases, with 5 bases of the junction left unmatched. CDR3 length: 15 amino acids. The CDR3 nucleotides read TGTGCCAGCAGCTTAAATCCAGGGGGCGACTATGGCTACACCTTC. Its protein product is CASSLNPGGDYGYTF.

This clone was recorded only once. The chain uses TRBV7-9 and TRBJ2-5, with 8 nucleotides matching TRBD1. Germline V gene lookup returns CDR1 SEHNR and CDR2 FQNEAQ (reference sequence). The CDR3 contains 14 residues. V lost 5 bases, J lost 1 base, and 3 bases stayed unmatched. DNA of the CDR3: TGTGCCAGCAGCCCGGGGACAGGCCAAGAGACCCAGTACTTC. Translating gives CASSPGTGQETQYF.

On this clone itself: The same CDR3 is also encoded by other DNA sequences in this sample. The genes are TRBV6-5 and TRBJ1-1, with TRBD1 matching over 8 bases. The CDR3 totals 13 residues. V trimming: 8 bases; J trimming: 4 bases; junction bases outside the gene matches: 6. Germline loops: CDR1 MNHEY, CDR2 SVGAGI. CDR3 protein: CASGDRGGTEAFF. CDR3 in DNA: TGTGCCAGCGGCGACAGGGGAGGCACTGAAGCTTTCTTT.

The chain uses TRBV5-1 and TRBJ1-2; TRBD1 aligns across 7 bases. Germline CDR1 and CDR2: SGHRS and YFSETQ. V dropped 1 base and J dropped 4; count of bases not matched to a gene: 7. The length of the CDR3 is 15 residues. The CDR3 DNA reads TGCGCCAGCAGCTTGACCGAGGGGGCTGGCTATGGCTACACCTTC. This encodes CASSLTEGAGYGYTF.

The J gene is TRBJ2-3, the V gene TRBV10-3; no clear D. Germline-derived CDR1 and CDR2 are ENHRY and SYGVKD. The CDR3 is 16 residues long. Trimming removed 4 bases from V and 0 bases from J, with 14 bases in between. CDR3 DNA sequence: TGTGCCATCAGTGTGGCAGAGGTCCATAGCACAGATACGCAGTATTTT. Translating gives CAISVAEVHSTDTQYF.

The gene calls are TRBV7-2 and TRBJ1-5; 11 bases match TRBD1. The germline V gene has CDR1 SGHTA and CDR2 FQGNSA. This CDR3 contains 16 residues. The J segment lost 6 bases and the V segment lost 4 bases, leaving 8 bases of the junction unmatched. In nucleotides, the CDR3 is TGTGCCAGCAGCTCATCCCGGACAGGGGGCGGTCAGCCCCAGCATTTT. Translated, it gives CASSSSRTGGGQPQHF.

The chain has TRBV9 and TRBJ2-7, with D possibly TRBD2 on 6 matching bases. This CDR3 spans 14 amino acids. CDR1 and CDR2 from the germline V gene are SGDLS and YYNGEE. With 4 bases removed from V and 3 bases from J, the gap between germline ends came to 14 bases. The chain's CDR3 is CASSPGSRVYEQYF. The CDR3 bases are TGTGCCAGCAGCCCCGGGAGTCGGGTCTACGAGCAGTACTTC.

The CDR3 bases are TGTGCCAGCAGTTTATTAGTCTGGGGACAGGCCACTCATTCACCCCTCCACTTT. Encoded protein: CASSLLVWGQATHSPLHF. This sequence joins TRBV27 and TRBJ1-6; 8 positions agree with TRBD1. CDR1 and CDR2 from the germline V gene are MNHEY and SMNVEV (reference sequence). J gave up 8 bases and V 1 base, and 13 bases lay outside the gene matches. This CDR3 comprises 18 residues.

This chain connects TRBV7-9 to TRBJ2-5; D perhaps matches TRBD2 (5 bases). CDR3 size: 14 residues. Germline CDR1 SEHNR, CDR2 FQNEAQ (reference sequence). V was cut by 5 bases and J by 4 bases, with 14 bases left in between. CDR3 coding DNA: TGTGCCAGCAGCAGAACTAGTCTAGGAGAGACCCAGTACTTC. It is translated as CASSRTSLGETQYF.

The J gene is TRBJ2-1, the V gene TRBV7-2, with TRBD2 matching over 7 bases. This CDR3 is 15 amino acids long. Losses at the gene ends were 4 bases for V and 9 bases for J; bases not matched to a gene: 12. Germline V CDR1 and CDR2: SGHTA, FQGNSA. The chain's CDR3 is CASSSVVSASGEQFF. The CDR3 DNA follows: TGTGCCAGCAGCTCCGTAGTGTCGGCTAGCGGTGAGCAGTTCTTC.

This rearrangement joins TRBV28 to TRBJ2-7, with 9 bases aligning to TRBD1. Per the germline V gene, CDR1 is MDHEN and CDR2 is SYDVKM. V lost 6 bases, J lost 0 bases, and 9 bases stayed unmatched. This CDR3 is 16 amino acids long. CDR3 bases: TGTGCCAGCAGCTTTTTTTGGGACAGGGACTCCTACGAGCAGTACTTC. The encoded protein is CASSFFWDRDSYEQYF.

This chain joins TRBV10-2 and TRBJ2-2; 7 nucleotides agree with TRBD2. The CDR3 length is 14 residues. The V gene end was trimmed by 4 bases and the J gene end by 6 bases; junction bases not matched to a gene: 5. Germline CDR1 reads WSHSY; CDR2 reads SAAADI. The CDR3 nucleotides read TGCGCCAGCAGTGGAGCGGGATCCTCCGGGGAGCTGTTTTTT. Translating it yields CASSGAGSSGELFF.

V usage is TRBV30 and J usage is TRBJ1-2, with D possibly TRBD1 on 5 matching bases. With 7 bases removed from V and 4 bases from J, the gap between germline ends came to 16 bases. The CDR3 runs 13 residues. The germline CDR1 and CDR2 sequences are GTSNPN and SVGIG (reference sequence). The CDR3 reads CAFRRGGLYGYTF. Here the CDR3 DNA reads TGTGCCTTTCGGAGGGGCGGTCTCTATGGCTACACCTTC.

The chain couples TRBV15 to TRBJ2-7; 7 nucleotides line up with TRBD2. V dropped 0 bases and J dropped 1; count of bases not matched to a gene: 3. From germline, CDR1 is LNHNV and CDR2 YYDKDF (reference sequence). The CDR3 has 15 residues. The CDR3 DNA reads as TGTGCCACCAGCAGAGATCCGGGGGGTTCCTACGAGCAGTACTTC. It specifies CATSRDPGGSYEQYF. Full variable domain (remainder filled in from reference TRBV15 and TRBJ2-7): DAMVIQNPRYQVTQFGKPVTLSCSQTLNHNVMYWYQQKSSQAPKLLFHYYDKDFNNEADTPDNFQSRRPNTSFCFLDIRSPGLGDTAMYLCATSRDPGGSYEQYFGPGTRLTVT.

The J gene is TRBJ2-3, the V gene TRBV27; 13 bases are shared with TRBD2. J was trimmed by 4 bases and V by 6 bases; bases with no gene match: 10. The CDR3 extends over 17 amino acids. CDR1 is MNHEY and CDR2 is SMNVEV in the germline V gene (reference sequence). As DNA, the CDR3 is TGTGCCAGCAGACATTATCGGACTAGCGGGAGTGCAGATACGCAGTATTTT. Protein sequence: CASRHYRTSGSADTQYF.

The chain recombines TRBV28 with TRBJ1-4; 7 nucleotides align to TRBD1. J was trimmed by 5 bases and V by 8 bases; bases with no gene match: 8. This CDR3 comprises 14 residues. In germline, CDR1 is MDHEN, CDR2 SYDVKM. The CDR3: CASPDRAPNEKLFF. The CDR3 nucleotides are TGTGCCAGCCCTGACAGGGCGCCAAATGAAAAACTGTTTTTT.

V is TRBV6-4 and J is TRBJ1-1; D is undetermined. V dropped 3 bases and J dropped 4 bases, with 9 bases sitting between them. Germline assignment: CDR1 MRHNA and CDR2 SNTAGT. This CDR3 region has 13 residues. The CDR3 sequence is CASSDFPFTEAFF. CDR3 in DNA: TGTGCCAGCAGTGATTTTCCCTTCACTGAAGCTTTCTTT.

This rearrangement joins TRBV30 to TRBJ1-5; no clear D gene. Trimming took 0 bases from V and 5 from J, leaving 8 bases between them. The CDR3 has 13 residues. Germline CDR1 GTSNPN, CDR2 SVGIG (reference sequence). CDR3 bases: TGTGCCTGGAGTGTAACCCCGGATCAGCCCCAGCATTTT. Encoded protein: CAWSVTPDQPQHF.

Notes on this clone: Other DNA variants within this sample encode the same CDR3. The V gene is TRBV18, the J gene TRBJ1-2; the D gene is possibly TRBD1 (5 bases). From germline, CDR1 is KGHSH and CDR2 LQKENI. V was cut by 2 bases and J by 0 bases, with 7 bases left in between. The CDR3 consists of 14 residues. This CDR3 reads CASSPGGSNYGYTF. The DNA of the CDR3 is TGTGCCAGCTCACCAGGGGGGTCTAACTATGGCTACACCTTC.

V is TRBV5-1 and J is TRBJ2-1; D gene unclear. The V gene's germline CDR1 is SGHRS and CDR2 YFSETQ. This CDR3 has 19 residues. V lost 4 bases to trimming and J lost 0 bases, with 23 bases between them. The CDR3 DNA sequence: TGCGCCAGCAGCACACCCCCCCCGCGAGCGAGTAGCTCCTACAATGAGCAGTTCTTC. Translating gives CASSTPPPRASSSYNEQFF.

The sample holds a few counts of this clone. This chain joins TRBV2 and TRBJ1-5; D possibly corresponds to TRBD1 (5 bases). CDR3 length equals 12 residues. Trimming shortened V by 6 bases and J by 7 bases, and 10 bases separated the two germline ends. From germline, CDR1 is SNHLY and CDR2 FYNNEI. CDR3 sequence (DNA): TGTGCCAGCAGCAGGGTTACCCAGCCCCAGCATTTT. Amino acids: CASSRVTQPQHF.